This T cell receptor (beta chain) comes out of a study of shared clonotypes between healthy human individuals. Repertoires were generated with immunoSEQ multiplex PCR, while TCRdb's copy carries only in-frame clones and drops some. The table shows roughly 450,000 clones, with 79% occurring only once. V was pared by 7 bases and J by 3 bases, with 9 bases of the junction left unmatched. This CDR3 has 16 amino acids. Per the germline V gene, CDR1 is LNHNV and CDR2 is YYDKDF (reference sequence). Sequenced sample: PBMCs. This clonotype originated in a woman aged 40 to 50 in good health. Some clones in this sample may be carry-over from other donors' samples. J is TRBJ2-3 and V is TRBV15; 11 nucleotides line up with TRBD1. DNA for the CDR3: TGTGCCACCAACCCGGACAGGGGGCGCCGTACAGATACGCAGTATTTT. It encodes CATNPDRGRRTDTQYF.